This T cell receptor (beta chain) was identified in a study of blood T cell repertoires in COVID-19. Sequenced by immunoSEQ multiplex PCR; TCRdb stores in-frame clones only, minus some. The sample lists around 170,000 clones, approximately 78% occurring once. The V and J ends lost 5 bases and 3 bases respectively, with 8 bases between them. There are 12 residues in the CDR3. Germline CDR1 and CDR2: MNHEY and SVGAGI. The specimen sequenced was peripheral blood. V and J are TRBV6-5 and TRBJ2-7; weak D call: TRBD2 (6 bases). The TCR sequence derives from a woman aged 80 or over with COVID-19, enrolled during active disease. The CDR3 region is CASSKGLYEQYF. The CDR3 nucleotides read TGTGCCAGCAGTAAGGGACTCTACGAGCAGTACTTC.